Shown below are 8 T cell receptor beta chains from a single sample sequenced in a study of T cell responses to AZD1222 COVID-19 vaccine. Only in-frame clones appear in the TCRdb table, and some are missing; sequencing was by immunoSEQ multiplex PCR. The repertoire has 100,000 to 150,000 clones, approximately 91% of them found once; the top ten carry approximately 1.6%. The input for sequencing was peripheral blood, taken on day 0 of AZD1222 vaccination. The receptors shown here come from an adult in good health.

The chain carries TRBV6-5 and TRBJ1-3, with 7 bases identical to TRBD1. This CDR3 comprises 16 residues. V shed 2 bases, J shed 0 bases, and the junction held 4 bases outside the gene matches. CDR1 and CDR2 (germline): MNHEY, SVGAGI. The CDR3 nucleotides are TGTGCCAGCAGTTACGGAGGACAGGTCTCTGGAAACACCATATATTTT. Amino acids: CASSYGGQVSGNTIYF.

The chain links TRBV5-8 to TRBJ1-5, with 10 bases matching TRBD1. Per germline, CDR1 SGHTS and CDR2 YDEGEE. This CDR3 is built from 18 residues. V was pared by 6 bases and J by 1 base, with 13 bases of the junction left unmatched. In DNA, the CDR3 is TGTGCCAGCACCTCTCGGGACAGGGGTGGCGAGAGCAATCAGCCCCAGCATTTT. Its translation: CASTSRDRGGESNQPQHF.

This rearrangement joins TRBV7-2 to TRBJ1-1; the D is unclear. Germline V gene data show CDR1 as SGHTA and CDR2 as FQGNSA. This CDR3 has 17 amino acids. Trimming pared 2 bases from V and 5 bases from J, leaving 21 bases between. CDR3 sequence: CASSLSRRGRWATEAFF. CDR3 in DNA: TGTGCCAGCAGCTTATCGCGGCGAGGGCGGTGGGCAACTGAAGCTTTCTTT.

The genes are TRBV7-8 and TRBJ1-2; D not resolved. CDR1 and CDR2 from the germline V gene are SGHVS and FQNEAQ. The CDR3 totals 14 residues. Trimming stripped 1 base from V and 4 bases from J, with 10 bases between. CDR3 nucleotide sequence: TGTGCCAGCAGCTTAGGAGGAGGGCTCTATGGCTACACCTTC. It is translated as CASSLGGGLYGYTF.

This clone was detected only once. V and J are TRBV7-2 and TRBJ1-2; 9 bases align to TRBD1. The ends lost 3 bases at V and 3 bases at J; junction bases unmatched: 11. The CDR3 totals 17 residues. Germline-derived CDR1 and CDR2 are SGHTA and FQGNSA. CDR3 in DNA: TGTGCCAGCAGCTTCCTTAGGGACAGGGATGAGGACTATGGCTACACCTTC. It encodes CASSFLRDRDEDYGYTF.

As concerns this clone: The junction departs from germline at one end; a sequencing error may be responsible. V gene TRBV5-4 combines with J gene TRBJ1-2, with no clear D. CDR1 and CDR2 (germline): SGHNT, YYREEE (reference sequence). The CDR3 sequence is 13 residues long. CDR3 sequence reads: CASTLTQAGGYTF. The DNA for the CDR3 is TGTGCCAGCACCTTGACGCAGGCAGGTGGCTACACCTTC.

This rearrangement joins TRBV5-1 to TRBJ2-1; possibly TRBD1 or TRBD2 for D (6 bases each). The germline gives CDR1 SGHRS, CDR2 YFSETQ. Between the trimmed V and J ends, which lost 0 bases and 4 bases, there was a span of 17 bases. The CDR3 is 17 residues long. Here the CDR3 reads CASSLEAGHSKYNEQFF. CDR3 sequence (DNA): TGCGCCAGCAGCTTGGAGGCGGGACACTCAAAATACAATGAGCAGTTCTTC.

This clone was recorded only once. The V gene is TRBV18, the J gene TRBJ1-3; no reliable D call. The CDR3 is 14 residues long. V lost 3 bases and J 1 base, leaving 7 bases between the germline ends. CDR1 is KGHSH and CDR2 is LQKENI in the germline V gene. Here the CDR3 reads CASSPDGSGNTIYF. The CDR3 nucleotides are TGTGCCAGCTCACCCGACGGTTCTGGAAACACCATATATTTT.